Included here is one T cell receptor beta chain sequence, with context. This entry is derived from a study of OX40 agonist ivuxolimab in advanced cancers. The CDR3 covers 13 residues. Germline V CDR1 and CDR2: SGHRS, YFSETQ. Trimming stripped 3 bases from V and 5 bases from J, with 8 bases between. TCRdb keeps only in-frame clones here, not all; method: immunoSEQ multiplex PCR. The sample shows approximately 58,000 clones, 84% of them seen only once. The source is an adult with an advanced solid tumor such as melanoma, head and neck, liver or kidney cancer. This sample comprised CD4+ or CD8+ T cells sorted from blood, obtained in a trial of the OX40 agonist ivuxolimab. The chain uses TRBV5-1 and TRBJ2-2, with a weak D call TRBD1 (6 bases). The CDR3 nucleotides are TGCGCCAGCAGCTCCCAGGGGACCGGGGAGCTGTTTTTT. Its translation: CASSSQGTGELFF.